The 21 T cell receptor beta chains reported below all come from one sample, sequenced in a study of blood T cell repertoires in COVID-19. Produced via immunoSEQ multiplex PCR; TCRdb's table is partial and in-frame only. The sample shows around 500,000 clones, 70% to 90% of them seen only once. The sequencing input was peripheral blood. These receptors were taken from a human donor in a cohort sampled during active COVID-19.

The rearrangement joins TRBV29-1 to TRBJ2-5, with D tentatively TRBD2 (6 bases). Trimming cost V 4 bases and J 5 bases, with 8 bases left between them. This CDR3 comprises 11 residues. Germline V lookup: CDR1 SQVTM, CDR2 ANQGSEA. The CDR3 DNA reads as TGCAGCGTTGGGGGGGTTGAGACCCAGTACTTC. Its translation: CSVGGVETQYF. Full variable domain (rest looked up from reference TRBV29-1 and TRBJ2-5): SAVISQKPSRDICQRGTSLTIQCQVDSQVTMMFWYRQQPGQSLTLIATANQGSEATYESGFVIDKFPISRPNLTFSTLTVSNMSPEDSSIYLCSVGGVETQYFGPGTRLLVL.

This rearrangement joins TRBV7-2 to TRBJ2-7; D is uncertain. The V gene's germline CDR1 is SGHTA and CDR2 FQGNSA. V was pared by 1 base and J by 5 bases, with 12 bases between. The CDR3 is 14 amino acids. CDR3: CASSLDPSPDEQYF. CDR3 nucleotides: TGTGCCAGCAGCTTAGATCCCAGTCCAGACGAGCAGTACTTC.

This sequence joins TRBV6-6 and TRBJ1-2; weak D call: TRBD1 (5 bases). Germline values: CDR1 MNHNY, CDR2 SVGAGI (reference sequence). This CDR3 is 15 amino acids long. The germline V and J ends were trimmed by 5 bases and 6 bases, with 19 bases remaining between them. CDR3 loop: CASSHGAKEGNGYTF. In DNA, the CDR3 is TGTGCCAGCAGTCACGGGGCCAAGGAGGGAAATGGCTACACCTTC.

The chain couples TRBV19 to TRBJ1-2, with 10 bases lining up with TRBD1. After removal of 9 bases from V and 6 bases from J, the junction contained 13 bases not matched to a gene. Germline CDR1 is LNHDA and CDR2 is SQIVND (reference sequence). This CDR3 spans 15 amino acids. Written as DNA, the CDR3 is TGTGCCAGCAACTTAAGGACAGGGGGTGGCCATGGCTACACCTTC. Amino acids: CASNLRTGGGHGYTF.

The rearrangement joins TRBV9 to TRBJ1-1; D is unresolved. The V end lost 3 bases, the J end lost 6 bases, and 12 bases lay between the germline ends. CDR3 length: 13 residues. Germline CDR1 reads SGDLS; CDR2 reads YYNGEE. Here the CDR3 DNA reads TGTGCCAGCAGCGGAAATTCGAGGGCTGAAGCTTTCTTT. It yields the protein CASSGNSRAEAFF.

The sample holds one count of this clone. V and J are TRBV9 and TRBJ1-1; TRBD1 aligns across 7 bases. Germline lookup yields CDR1 SGDLS and CDR2 YYNGEE. The J segment lost 1 base and the V segment lost 0 bases, leaving 6 bases of the junction unmatched. The CDR3 is made up of 16 amino acids. CDR3 residues: CASSVARQGGNTEAFF. CDR3 coding DNA: TGTGCCAGCAGCGTAGCTCGACAGGGTGGGAACACTGAAGCTTTCTTT. The full variable domain, completed using reference TRBV9 and TRBJ1-1, is DSGVTQTPKHLITATGQRVTLRCSPRSGDLSVYWYQQSLDQGLQFLIQYYNGEERAKGNILERFSAQQFPDLHSELNLSSLELGDSALYFCASSVARQGGNTEAFFGQGTRLTVV.

This chain connects TRBV9 to TRBJ2-6, with a possible D match to TRBD2 (5 bases). The germline V and J ends were trimmed by 4 bases and 2 bases, with 10 bases remaining between them. Germline loops: CDR1 SGDLS, CDR2 YYNGEE. The CDR3 consists of 15 residues. The CDR3 coding sequence is TGTGCCAGCAGCCTTGGGAGTGCTGGGGCCAACGTCCTGACTTTC. The encoded protein is CASSLGSAGANVLTF.

The V call is TRBV11-2, the J call TRBJ2-7; perhaps TRBD2 as D (5 bases). V lost 0 bases to trimming and J lost 3 bases, with 15 bases between them. CDR1 is SGHAT and CDR2 is FQNNGV in the germline V gene. The CDR3 length is 16 residues. CDR3 amino acids: CASSLEWRAWNYEQYF. The CDR3, as DNA: TGTGCCAGCAGCTTAGAATGGCGGGCCTGGAACTACGAGCAGTACTTC.

The genes are TRBV7-2 and TRBJ2-7; D may be TRBD1 (6 bases). CDR1 and CDR2 from the germline V gene are SGHTA and FQGNSA. CDR3 length: 14 amino acids. V was pared by 6 bases and J by 7 bases, with 19 bases between. The CDR3 region is CASRPTGTIGEQYF. The CDR3 DNA reads TGTGCCAGCAGGCCCACAGGGACGATAGGTGAGCAGTACTTC.

The chain couples TRBV7-3 to TRBJ2-1; 10 bases fit TRBD2. Trimming cost V 5 bases and J 7 bases; bases outside gene matches: 5. The CDR3 totals 14 residues. Germline CDR1 reads SGHTA; CDR2 reads FQGTGA. DNA for the CDR3: TGTGCCAGCAGCACGCTAGCGGGAGTTAATGAGCAGTTCTTC. This codes for CASSTLAGVNEQFF.

The rearrangement links TRBV30 to TRBJ1-6; TRBD1 matches at 8 bases. The junction had 7 bases not matched to a gene; V was cut back by 5 bases and J by 7 bases. The CDR3 length is 14 residues. Per the germline V gene, CDR1 is GTSNPN and CDR2 is SVGIG (reference sequence). DNA for the CDR3: TGTGCCTGGCTTACAGGGGGTAGAAATTCACCCCTCCACTTT. Its translation: CAWLTGGRNSPLHF.

The chain joins TRBV7-3 to TRBJ2-3; TRBD2 matches 8 bases. Trimming removed 9 bases from V and 0 bases from J; junction bases left unmatched: 11. The CDR3 totals 16 residues. CDR1 and CDR2 from the germline V gene are SGHTA and FQGTGA. The CDR3 coding sequence is TGTGCCAGTGCCCCAATAGCGGGATTCAGCACAGATACGCAGTATTTT. Encoded protein: CASAPIAGFSTDTQYF.

The chain links TRBV9 to TRBJ2-1; D possibly corresponds to TRBD2 (6 bases). The CDR3 is 16 residues long. Per germline, CDR1 SGDLS and CDR2 YYNGEE. The V gene lost 0 bases and the J gene lost 4 bases, with 14 bases spanning the gap. CDR3 coding DNA: TGTGCCAGCAGCGTAGGCGGGAAGAGGGGTTACAATGAGCAGTTCTTC. Its protein is CASSVGGKRGYNEQFF.

The V and J genes are TRBV27 and TRBJ1-2; 10 bases line up with TRBD1. CDR1 is MNHEY, CDR2 SMNVEV, per germline (reference sequence). The CDR3 is made up of 16 amino acids. The V and J ends lost 6 bases and 6 bases, in that order; junction bases with no gene match: 13. CDR3 nucleotides: TGTGCCAGCAGCAATCAGTTGGGACAGGGGAGTCATGGCTACACCTTC. This encodes CASSNQLGQGSHGYTF.

The chain couples TRBV7-3 to TRBJ2-3, with a weak D call TRBD1 (6 bases). CDR3 length: 14 residues. Germline CDR1 SGHTA, CDR2 FQGTGA. V lost 4 bases to trimming and J lost 7 bases, with 15 bases between them. DNA of the CDR3: TGTGCCAGCAGCTCTGGGGGCCTGCCAAATACGCAGTATTTT. It codes for CASSSGGLPNTQYF.

This rearrangement joins TRBV9 to TRBJ2-2; TRBD1 aligns across 9 bases. This CDR3 contains 17 residues. V dropped 4 bases and J dropped 6; count of bases not matched to a gene: 13. Germline V gives CDR1 SGDLS, CDR2 YYNGEE. The CDR3 DNA follows: TGTGCCAGCAGCTTAGTGCGGACAGGGGTAGGTTCCGGGGAGCTGTTTTTT. Its translation is CASSLVRTGVGSGELFF.

This clone showed up just once. The V gene is TRBV27, the J gene TRBJ1-4, with 8 bases that match TRBD1. Germline-derived CDR1 and CDR2 are MNHEY and SMNVEV (reference sequence). CDR3 length: 14 residues. The junction had 4 bases not matched to a gene; V was cut back by 7 bases and J by 3 bases. CDR3 nucleotide sequence: TGTGCCAGCACCAGGACAGGGTCTAATGAAAAACTGTTTTTT. Translated, it gives CASTRTGSNEKLFF.

This clone occurred once. The J gene is TRBJ2-7, the V gene TRBV6-5; tentatively, D is TRBD2 (6 bases). The germline V and J ends were trimmed by 9 bases and 3 bases, with 18 bases remaining between them. Germline-derived CDR1 and CDR2 are MNHEY and SVGAGI. The CDR3 covers 14 residues. CDR3 sequence reads: CASTHDGSHYEQYF. CDR3 in DNA: TGTGCCAGTACCCATGACGGGAGCCACTACGAGCAGTACTTC.

The V gene is TRBV19, the J gene TRBJ2-2, with 8 bases lining up with TRBD1. Germline CDR1 is LNHDA and CDR2 is SQIVND (reference sequence). V gave up 2 bases and J gave up 5 bases; unmatched junction bases: 10. The CDR3 totals 17 residues. The CDR3 DNA sequence: TGTGCCAGTAGTATAAACAGGGGGGAAGAGAAGACCGGGGAGCTGTTTTTT. This translates into CASSINRGEEKTGELFF.

V usage is TRBV28 and J usage is TRBJ1-1, with 9 nucleotides matching TRBD1. The CDR3 runs to 18 residues. J lost 5 bases, V lost 7 bases, and 20 bases had no gene match. The V gene's germline CDR1 is MDHEN and CDR2 SYDVKM. CDR3 sequence: CASTTSGQGSRRVTEAFF. CDR3 nucleotides: TGTGCCAGCACTACCTCGGGACAGGGCTCGCGGAGAGTGACTGAAGCTTTCTTT.

The rearrangement links TRBV3-1 (or the pseudogene TRBV3-2) to TRBJ2-4, with 7 nucleotides matching TRBD1. V was pared by 7 bases and J by 9 bases, with 12 bases of the junction left unmatched. The CDR3 runs to 14 residues. Germline CDR1 is LGHDT and CDR2 is YNNKEL (reference sequence). CDR3 amino acids: CASILHDRAVIQYF. The CDR3 nucleotides read TGTGCCAGCATCCTTCACGACAGGGCTGTCATTCAGTACTTC.